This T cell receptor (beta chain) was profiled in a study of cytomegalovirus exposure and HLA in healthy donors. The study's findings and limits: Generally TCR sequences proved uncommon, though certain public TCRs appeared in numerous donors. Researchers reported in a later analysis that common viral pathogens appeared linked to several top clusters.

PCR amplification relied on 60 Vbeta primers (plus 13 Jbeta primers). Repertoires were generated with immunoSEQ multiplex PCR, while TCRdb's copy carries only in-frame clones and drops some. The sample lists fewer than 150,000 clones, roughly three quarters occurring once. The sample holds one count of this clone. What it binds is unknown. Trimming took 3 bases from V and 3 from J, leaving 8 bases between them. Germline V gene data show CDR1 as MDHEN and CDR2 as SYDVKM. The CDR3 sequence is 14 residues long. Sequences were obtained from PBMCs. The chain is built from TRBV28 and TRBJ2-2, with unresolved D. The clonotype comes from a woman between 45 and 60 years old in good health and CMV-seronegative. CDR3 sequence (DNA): TGTGCCAGCAGTTTGAACAGTGACACCGGGGAGCTGTTTTTT. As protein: CASSLNSDTGELFF.